The 32 T cell receptor beta chains below all came from one sample that was sequenced in a study of T cell responses to AZD1222 COVID-19 vaccine. The protocol was immunoSEQ multiplex PCR, while the TCRdb copy is restricted to in-frame clones and leaves out a portion. The data show roughly 110,000 clones, 75% to 95% seen once. This specimen was peripheral blood, taken 28 days after the second AZD1222 dose. All receptors come from an adult who received the AZD1222 COVID-19 vaccine.

The rearrangement joins TRBV19 to TRBJ2-1; 13 bases map to TRBD2. Germline lookup yields CDR1 LNHDA and CDR2 SQIVND (reference sequence). This CDR3 has 20 residues. Germline trimming cut 5 bases from V and 0 bases from J; bases unmatched to any gene: 13. The CDR3 coding sequence is TGTGCCAGTAGTCCACGACTAGCGGGAGGAGTTAGTAGCTCCTACAATGAGCAGTTCTTC. It is translated as CASSPRLAGGVSSSYNEQFF.

The chain couples TRBV20-1 to TRBJ2-7, with D tentatively TRBD2 (5 bases). This CDR3 is 13 amino acids long. Germline CDR1 DFQATT, CDR2 SNEGSKA (reference sequence). V was trimmed by 3 bases and J by 1 base, leaving 10 bases between them. DNA for the CDR3: TGCAGTGCTAGTGCCAGCGGTTCCTACGAGCAGTACTTC. Translated, it gives CSASASGSYEQYF.

This clone showed up just a few times. The V call is TRBV2, the J call TRBJ2-7; D remains ambiguous. Germline CDR1 and CDR2: SNHLY and FYNNEI. The CDR3 covers 12 residues. The V end was cut by 4 bases, the J end by 4 bases, with 8 bases between. CDR3 sequence (DNA): TGTGCCAGCAGTGGTACGGGTTACGAGCAGTACTTC. This sequence encodes CASSGTGYEQYF.

The CDR3 is CASSLDGTSGRGYEQYF. DNA for the CDR3: TGTGCCAGCAGCTTGGACGGGACTAGCGGGAGAGGTTACGAGCAGTACTTC. This chain uses TRBV5-6 with TRBJ2-7; 14 nucleotides agree with TRBD2. Germline loops: CDR1 SGHDT, CDR2 YYEEEE. This CDR3 spans 17 amino acids. The V segment lost 0 bases and the J segment 4 bases; nucleotides outside the gene matches: 6.

J is TRBJ2-7 and V is TRBV5-1; D is perhaps TRBD2 (5 bases). Germline V CDR1 and CDR2: SGHRS, YFSETQ. There are 15 residues in the CDR3. The ends were cut back, 0 bases at V and 5 bases at J, with 15 bases in the middle. CDR3 protein: CASSLEIWESDEQYF. In nucleotides, the CDR3 is TGCGCCAGCAGCTTGGAGATCTGGGAGTCCGACGAGCAGTACTTC.

The J gene is TRBJ1-1, the V gene TRBV10-3, with 7 bases fitting TRBD1. Germline V gives CDR1 ENHRY, CDR2 SYGVKD. J was trimmed by 0 bases and V by 6 bases; bases with no gene match: 4. CDR3 length equals 14 residues. CDR3 sequence reads: CAISLTGVNTEAFF. The CDR3 nucleotides read TGTGCCATCAGCCTTACAGGGGTGAACACTGAAGCTTTCTTT.

The rearrangement joins TRBV6-2 or TRBV6-3 to TRBJ2-4; TRBD2 might be the D (5 bases). Germline values: CDR1 MNHEY, CDR2 SVGEGT. V was shortened by 6 bases and J by 5 bases, with 8 bases between the two germline ends. CDR3 length equals 12 residues. CDR3 sequence: CASRYGENIQYF. In nucleotides, the CDR3 is TGTGCCAGCAGATACGGGGAAAACATTCAGTACTTC.

CDR3 residues: CASSLDRLGGSNTDTQYF. CDR3 DNA: TGTGCCAGCAGCTTAGACCGGTTAGGGGGCAGTAACACAGATACGCAGTATTTT. The chain couples TRBV11-2 to TRBJ2-3, with 7 bases aligning to TRBD1. CDR1 is SGHAT and CDR2 is FQNNGV in the germline V gene. Losses at the gene ends were 0 bases for V and 2 bases for J; bases not matched to a gene: 11. The CDR3 spans 18 residues.

The V call is TRBV5-4, the J call TRBJ1-2; TRBD1 matches at 8 bases. Germline CDR1 and CDR2: SGHNT and YYREEE (reference sequence). There are 15 residues in the CDR3. Trimming at V came to 6 bases and at J to 4 bases, leaving 11 bases not matched to a gene. The CDR3 sequence is CASISPGQDVYGYTF. CDR3 in DNA: TGTGCCAGCATCTCTCCGGGACAGGACGTCTATGGCTACACCTTC.

This clone appeared a few times. The rearrangement links TRBV10-3 to TRBJ2-2; D remains unclear. Germline CDR1 and CDR2: ENHRY and SYGVKD. V was trimmed by 10 bases and J by 2 bases, leaving 14 bases between them. This CDR3 has 14 residues. The CDR3 protein is CASKPSHNTGELFF. The CDR3 DNA reads as TGTGCCAGCAAGCCTTCACACAACACCGGGGAGCTGTTTTTT.

The CDR3 region is CASRVQGGRYNEQYF. The CDR3 coding sequence is TGCGCCAGCCGGGTACAGGGTGGGAGGTATAACGAGCAGTACTTC. The genes are TRBV5-1 and TRBJ2-7; either TRBD1 or TRBD2 may fit D (6 bases each). CDR3 length: 15 residues. Per the germline V gene, CDR1 is SGHRS and CDR2 is YFSETQ. V was trimmed by 7 bases and J by 5 bases, leaving 22 bases between them. The whole variable domain, remainder taken from reference TRBV5-1 and TRBJ2-7, is KAGVTQTPRYLIKTRGQQVTLSCSPISGHRSVSWYQQTPGQGLQFLFEYFSETQRNKGNFPGRFSGRQFSNSRSEMNVSTLELGDSALYLCASRVQGGRYNEQYFGPGTRLTVT.

The rearrangement joins TRBV10-1 to TRBJ2-7; 9 bases line up with TRBD1. Per the germline V gene, CDR1 is WNHNN and CDR2 is SYGVQD (reference sequence). Trimming removed 6 bases from V and 1 base from J; junction bases left unmatched: 7. This CDR3 is built from 15 residues. CDR3 DNA: TGCGCCAGCAGCGGGGACAGGGAAATTTCCTACGAGCAGTACTTC. It translates to CASSGDREISYEQYF.

This rearrangement joins TRBV19 to TRBJ2-1; D perhaps matches TRBD2 (5 bases). V was clipped by 3 bases and J by 4 bases, with 13 bases between them. The germline V gene encodes CDR1 LNHDA and CDR2 SQIVND (reference sequence). This CDR3 comprises 15 residues. This chain's CDR3 is CASSIGHRGYNEQFF. The DNA of the CDR3 is TGTGCCAGTAGTATTGGCCATCGGGGTTACAATGAGCAGTTCTTC.

The V and J genes are TRBV12-3 or TRBV12-4 and TRBJ2-7; 9 bases line up with TRBD2. This CDR3 has 13 residues. V lost 7 bases to trimming and J lost 4 bases; unmatched junction nucleotides: 5. In DNA, the CDR3 is TGTGCCAGCACCAGGACTAGCGTGTACGAGCAGTACTTC. This sequence encodes CASTRTSVYEQYF.

The V call is TRBV30, the J call TRBJ2-7, with TRBD1 identical over 7 bases. The ends lost 5 bases at V and 5 bases at J; junction bases unmatched: 15. The CDR3 runs 15 residues. Germline lookup yields CDR1 GTSNPN and CDR2 SVGIG (reference sequence). CDR3 sequence (DNA): TGTGCCTGGTCCCCGGTACCGACAGGGCCCGACGAGCAGTACTTC. Amino acids: CAWSPVPTGPDEQYF.

This sequence joins TRBV29-1 and TRBJ2-7; TRBD1 agrees at 9 bases. Germline CDR1 is SQVTM and CDR2 is ANQGSEA. There are 12 residues in the CDR3. The V segment lost 6 bases and the J segment 3 bases; nucleotides outside the gene matches: 3. This chain's CDR3 is CSVAGQGYEQYF. CDR3 bases: TGCAGCGTAGCGGGACAGGGCTACGAGCAGTACTTC.

This clone was detected once. The chain links TRBV28 to TRBJ1-1, with 8 bases that match TRBD1. V shed 11 bases and J 7 bases; nucleotides not matched to a gene: 6. Germline CDR1 reads MDHEN; CDR2 reads SYDVKM. CDR3 size: 11 residues. The CDR3 protein is CAGQGANEAFF. The CDR3 nucleotides are TGTGCCGGGCAGGGGGCGAATGAAGCTTTCTTT.

This clone was seen a single time. The V and J genes are TRBV19 and TRBJ2-5; 9 bases are shared with TRBD1. The ends lost 5 bases at V and 1 base at J; junction bases unmatched: 2. This CDR3 has 14 amino acids. Germline lookup yields CDR1 LNHDA and CDR2 SQIVND (reference sequence). The CDR3 sequence: CASSDRGGQETQYF. CDR3 DNA: TGTGCCAGTAGTGACAGGGGGGGCCAAGAGACCCAGTACTTC.

The rearrangement links TRBV6-2 or TRBV6-3 to TRBJ2-5; D unresolved. This CDR3 region has 11 residues. Germline V lookup: CDR1 MNHEY, CDR2 SVGEGT. V was clipped by 2 bases and J by 7 bases, with 5 bases between them. This CDR3 is CASSYVLTQYF. In DNA, the CDR3 is TGTGCCAGCAGTTACGTCCTGACCCAGTACTTC.

With respect to this clone: Sequence at one end of the junction differs from germline and may be a read error. The rearrangement links TRBV11-2 to TRBJ2-7; 10 positions agree with TRBD1. Germline lookup yields CDR1 SGHAT and CDR2 FQNNGV. CDR3 length: 13 residues. The CDR3 reads CASSLAWGQGRHF. Here the CDR3 DNA reads TGTGCCAGCAGCTTGGCATGGGGACAGGGGAGGCACTTC. Looking up the rest from reference TRBV11-2 and TRBJ2-7 gives the full variable domain: EAGVAQSPRYKIIEKRQSVAFWCNPISGHATLYWYQQILGQGPKLLIQFQNNGVVDDSQLPKDRFSAERLKGVDSTLKIQPAKLEDSAVYLCASSLAWGQGRHFGPGTRLTVT.

V is TRBV30 and J is TRBJ2-6; 10 bases are shared with TRBD1. Germline-derived CDR1 and CDR2 are GTSNPN and SVGIG (reference sequence). V gave up 3 bases and J gave up 0 bases; unmatched junction bases: 5. This CDR3 has 17 residues. CDR3 loop: CAWRTGTGVSGANVLTF. CDR3 nucleotide sequence: TGTGCCTGGAGAACCGGGACAGGGGTCTCTGGGGCCAACGTCCTGACTTTC.

The chain's CDR3 is CASSSTNRARGAFF. The CDR3, as DNA: TGTGCCAGCAGCTCCACAAACAGGGCCAGGGGAGCTTTCTTT. The rearrangement links TRBV6-5 to TRBJ1-1; D might be TRBD1 (6 bases). V lost 6 bases to trimming and J lost 10 bases, with 21 bases between them. This CDR3 has 14 amino acids. Per germline, CDR1 MNHEY and CDR2 SVGAGI.

The chain joins TRBV7-8 to TRBJ2-2, with D unresolved. The V end lost 6 bases, the J end lost 7 bases, and 12 bases lay between the germline ends. The germline CDR1 and CDR2 sequences are SGHVS and FQNEAQ. The CDR3 is 13 residues long. In DNA, the CDR3 is TGTGCCAGCAGTCTAGTGTTGGACGGGGAGCTGTTTTTT. Translating it yields CASSLVLDGELFF. The variable domain in full, completed from reference TRBV7-8 and TRBJ2-2, reads GAGVSQSPRYKVAKRGQDVALRCDPISGHVSLFWYQQALGQGPEFLTYFQNEAQLDKSGLPSDRFFAERPEGSVSTLKIQRTQQEDSAVYLCASSLVLDGELFFGEGSRLTVL.

The gene calls are TRBV5-1 and TRBJ2-7, with 7 bases identical to TRBD1. Germline trimming cut 0 bases from V and 1 base from J; bases unmatched to any gene: 10. The CDR3 covers 17 residues. From germline, CDR1 is SGHRS and CDR2 YFSETQ. The CDR3: CASSLAWGTASSYEQYF. Written as DNA, the CDR3 is TGCGCCAGCAGCTTGGCTTGGGGGACAGCCTCTTCCTACGAGCAGTACTTC.

This clone was recorded a few times. The chain links TRBV7-6 to TRBJ2-7, with 7 positions matching TRBD1. The ends lost 4 bases at V and 4 bases at J; junction bases unmatched: 10. CDR1 SGHVS and CDR2 FNYEAQ come from the germline V gene. The CDR3 covers 15 residues. This chain's CDR3 is CASSWTGSNLYEQYF. The CDR3 DNA is TGTGCCAGCAGCTGGACAGGTTCTAACCTTTACGAGCAGTACTTC.

This clone appeared a few times. J is TRBJ2-5 and V is TRBV7-7; the D gene is possibly TRBD2 (6 bases). Trimming removed 4 bases at V and 2 bases at J, with 8 bases between. The CDR3 has 13 residues. Germline CDR1 is SSHAT and CDR2 is FNYEAQ (reference sequence). CDR3: CASSYGGQETQYF. As DNA, the CDR3 is TGTGCCAGCAGCTACGGAGGGCAAGAGACCCAGTACTTC.

This CDR3 reads CAWSPLDGGSNQPQHF. CDR3 bases: TGTGCCTGGAGCCCACTGGATGGTGGTAGCAATCAGCCCCAGCATTTT. V gene TRBV30 combines with J gene TRBJ1-5; D unclear. Germline loops: CDR1 GTSNPN, CDR2 SVGIG (reference sequence). This CDR3 is built from 16 residues. V was cut by 3 bases and J by 0 bases, with 15 bases left in between. The variable domain in full, with the rest retrieved from reference TRBV30 and TRBJ1-5, is SQTIHQWPATLVQPVGSPLSLECTVEGTSNPNLYWYRQAAGRGLQLLFYSVGIGQISSEVPQNLSASRPQDRQFILSSKKLLLSDSGFYLCAWSPLDGGSNQPQHFGDGTRLSIL.

This clone has only one observation. The V and J genes are TRBV6-2 or TRBV6-3 and TRBJ1-5, with D possibly being TRBD1 (6 bases). V lost 2 bases, J lost 4 bases, and 9 bases lay in between. This CDR3 contains 14 residues. Per the germline V gene, CDR1 is MNHEY and CDR2 is SVGEGT. CDR3 protein: CASSYNRENQPQHF. CDR3 nucleotides: TGTGCCAGCAGTTACAACAGGGAGAATCAGCCCCAGCATTTT.

This chain links TRBV5-6 with TRBJ2-7; 7 bases fit TRBD1. Germline V gives CDR1 SGHDT, CDR2 YYEEEE. Trimming removed 2 bases from V and 3 bases from J; junction bases left unmatched: 5. The CDR3 spans 14 residues. In DNA form, the CDR3 reads TGTGCCAGCAGCTTCGTAACAGGGGACTACGAGCAGTACTTC. Its translation: CASSFVTGDYEQYF.

The V and J genes are TRBV21-1 and TRBJ2-7; TRBD2 was called by the table and not checked on the DNA. TRBV21-1 is a pseudogene. CDR3 length: 17 amino acids. The CDR3 nucleotides read TGTGCCAGCAGTTTAGGAGGGGCCGGGAGGGCCTGGGACGAGCAGTACTTC. It is translated as CASSLGGAGRAWDEQYF.

The gene calls are TRBV14 and TRBJ1-2; D gene unclear. The CDR3 has 13 residues. Germline V gene data show CDR1 as SGHDN and CDR2 as FVKESK. Trimming shortened V by 6 bases and J by 8 bases, and 16 bases separated the two germline ends. In nucleotides, the CDR3 is TGTGCCAGCAGTCATGACCACATCGACGGCTACACCTTC. This gives the protein CASSHDHIDGYTF. Drawing the rest from reference TRBV14 and TRBJ1-2, the complete variable domain is EAGVTQFPSHSVIEKGQTVTLRCDPISGHDNLYWYRRVMGKEIKFLLHFVKESKQDESGMPNNRFLAERTGGTYSTLKVQPAELEDSGVYFCASSHDHIDGYTFGSGTRLTVV.

The chain couples TRBV4-2 to TRBJ2-1; perhaps TRBD1 as D (5 bases). The CDR3 length is 16 residues. Germline CDR1 reads LGHNA; CDR2 reads YNFKEQ. V lost 2 bases and J lost 3, with 14 bases in between. CDR3 DNA: TGTGCCAGCAGCCAACAGCAGGGAATCAACTACAATGAGCAGTTCTTC. It specifies CASSQQQGINYNEQFF.